Below are 13 T cell receptor beta chains sequenced from a single sample in a study of T-cell reconstitution after alpha-beta-depleted transplantation in children. Researchers prepared the TCRbeta library using unique molecular identifiers, the study reports. TCRdb re-called the PCR reads with MiXCR, one entry per CDR3 protein. Of a few hundred thousand distinct CDR3 sequences in the sample, approximately 9.7% were seen once. The sample was PBMCs from the stem cell graft donor, taken from the stem cell graft. These receptors all come from a human donor who donated a stem cell graft to a child with SCID.

This clonotype was observed at least ten times. The rearrangement joins TRBV28 to TRBJ2-5; D gene unclear. The CDR3 consists of 11 residues. Trimming left V 6 bases short and J 2 bases short, with 4 bases between. Germline CDR1 reads MDHEN; CDR2 reads SYDVKM. The DNA of the CDR3 is TGTGCCAGCAGGGAGCAAGAGACCCAGTACTTC. Translation gives CASREQETQYF.

Ten or more counts support this clonotype. CDR3 amino acids: CASSFPNRDLIQYF. The CDR3 nucleotides are TGTGCCAGCAGCTTTCCGAACAGGGACCTTATTCAGTACTTC. The chain couples TRBV7-2 to TRBJ2-4; perhaps TRBD1 as D (6 bases). CDR1 SGHTA and CDR2 FQGNSA come from the germline V gene. The CDR3 consists of 14 residues. V lost 3 bases and J 10 bases, leaving 16 bases between the germline ends. The whole variable domain, remainder taken from reference TRBV7-2 and TRBJ2-4, is GAGVSQSPSNKVTEKGKDVELRCDPISGHTALYWYRQSLGQGLEFLIYFQGNSAPDKSGLPSDRFSAERTGGSVSTLTIQRTQQEDSAVYLCASSFPNRDLIQYFGAGTRLSVL.

In this sample, this clonotype turned up many times. V is TRBV18 and J is TRBJ1-1, with D maybe TRBD1 (5 bases). Trimming pared 6 bases from V and 6 bases from J, leaving 14 bases between. Per the germline V gene, CDR1 is KGHSH and CDR2 is LQKENI. The CDR3 has 13 residues. Here the CDR3 reads CASSQLLGAEAFF. CDR3 sequence (DNA): TGTGCCAGCTCCCAATTATTGGGGGCTGAAGCTTTCTTT.

This clonotype has more than one count but fewer than ten. This rearrangement joins TRBV18 to TRBJ2-2, with D perhaps being TRBD1 or TRBD2 (5 bases each). The CDR3 runs 16 residues. V was pared by 6 bases and J by 2 bases, with 16 bases between. Germline V lookup: CDR1 KGHSH, CDR2 LQKENI. In nucleotides, the CDR3 is TGTGCCAGCTCGAAGACCCGGGACGGTAACACCGGGGAGCTGTTTTTT. Translated: CASSKTRDGNTGELFF.

The chain uses TRBV6-1 and TRBJ2-1; 7 positions match TRBD2. Germline assignment: CDR1 MNHNS and CDR2 SASEGT. J gave up 3 bases and V 5 bases, and 7 bases lay outside the gene matches. The CDR3 runs to 15 residues. The CDR3 nucleotides read TGTGCCAGCAGTCCCCCCAGCGGGGACTACAATGAGCAGTTCTTC. Residues: CASSPPSGDYNEQFF.

This clonotype came up a few times. The chain couples TRBV10-3 to TRBJ1-5, with D tentatively TRBD1 (5 bases). The CDR3 consists of 16 residues. V lost 10 bases and J 2 bases, leaving 21 bases between the germline ends. CDR1 and CDR2 from the germline V gene are ENHRY and SYGVKD. Here the CDR3 reads CATRDARRYGNQPQHF. CDR3 sequence (DNA): TGTGCCACCCGGGACGCGAGGAGGTATGGCAATCAGCCCCAGCATTTT.

J is TRBJ1-2 and V is TRBV3-1, with D possibly matching TRBD1 (6 bases). The CDR3 consists of 15 residues. Germline loops: CDR1 LGHDT, CDR2 YNNKEL (reference sequence). Trimming cost V 0 bases and J 3 bases, with 11 bases left between them. Here the CDR3 DNA reads TGTGCCAGCAGCCAAGATTACAGGGCTGACTATGGCTACACCTTC. Its protein is CASSQDYRADYGYTF.

In its sample, this clonotype was seen many times. The CDR3 DNA reads TGTGCCAGCAGCCTTACAGAAAAAGGAGATACGCAGTATTTT. The encoded protein is CASSLTEKGDTQYF. The J gene is TRBJ2-3, the V gene TRBV12-3 or TRBV12-4; D remains ambiguous. Trimming stripped 6 bases from V and 5 bases from J, with 15 bases between. The CDR3 spans 14 residues.

This clonotype was detected ten times or more. The V gene is TRBV20-1, the J gene TRBJ1-2; 7 positions agree with TRBD1. With 0 bases clipped from V and 0 bases from J, the junction kept 4 bases outside the gene matches. Per the germline V gene, CDR1 is DFQATT and CDR2 is SNEGSKA (reference sequence). The CDR3 is made up of 15 amino acids. The CDR3 loop reads CSARDSTGANYGYTF. CDR3 coding DNA: TGCAGTGCTAGAGATAGCACAGGGGCTAACTATGGCTACACCTTC.

The J gene is TRBJ1-6, the V gene TRBV5-4, with unresolved D. Trimming pared 3 bases from V and 6 bases from J, leaving 13 bases between. The CDR3 has 15 residues. Germline V gene data show CDR1 as SGHNT and CDR2 as YYREEE (reference sequence). The DNA for the CDR3 is TGTGCCAGCAGCTGGGATGGCGGGCGTAATTCACCCCTCCACTTT. Its protein is CASSWDGGRNSPLHF.

At least ten counts were recorded for this clonotype. V gene TRBV7-3 combines with J gene TRBJ2-3; TRBD2 agrees at 9 bases. CDR3 length: 16 residues. Per germline, CDR1 SGHTA and CDR2 FQGTGA. The V gene end was trimmed by 5 bases and the J gene end by 1 base; junction bases not matched to a gene: 7. CDR3 nucleotides: TGTGCCAGCAGCATTTCGTGGACTAGCGGCACAGATACGCAGTATTTT. Protein product: CASSISWTSGTDTQYF.

Many counts were recorded for this clonotype. V is TRBV20-1 and J is TRBJ1-2, with unresolved D. Per the germline V gene, CDR1 is DFQATT and CDR2 is SNEGSKA (reference sequence). The CDR3 contains 12 residues. V dropped 5 bases and J dropped 9 bases, with 16 bases sitting between them. This CDR3 reads CSALDMVFSYTF. In nucleotides, the CDR3 is TGCAGTGCTTTAGACATGGTTTTCAGCTACACCTTC.

V usage is TRBV6-2 or TRBV6-3 and J usage is TRBJ2-3; D is unclear. Trimming pared 7 bases from V and 0 bases from J, leaving 14 bases between. Germline CDR1 is MNHEY and CDR2 is SVGEGT. CDR3 length equals 15 residues. The CDR3 reads CASTPGVGSTDTQYF. The CDR3 nucleotides are TGTGCCAGCACCCCTGGGGTGGGGAGCACAGATACGCAGTATTTT.